This TCR beta chain was sequenced for a study of shared clonotypes between healthy human individuals. The CDR3 runs 18 residues. Germline loops: CDR1 MGHRA, CDR2 YSYEKL. The V gene end was trimmed by 3 bases and the J gene end by 3 bases; junction bases not matched to a gene: 9. TCRdb's table, derived via immunoSEQ multiplex PCR, lists solely in-frame clones and lacks some. The profile shows roughly 680,000 clones, roughly 72% of them singletons. This chain connects TRBV4-1 to TRBJ2-7; 15 bases line up with TRBD2. What was sequenced was memory CD4+ T cells sorted from blood. The subset here: CD45RA-negative fraction. This clonotype was sampled from a woman under 40 in good health. Here the CDR3 reads CASSQTRGLAGGDYEQYF. CDR3 DNA: TGCGCCAGCAGCCAGACAAGGGGACTAGCGGGAGGCGACTACGAGCAGTACTTC.